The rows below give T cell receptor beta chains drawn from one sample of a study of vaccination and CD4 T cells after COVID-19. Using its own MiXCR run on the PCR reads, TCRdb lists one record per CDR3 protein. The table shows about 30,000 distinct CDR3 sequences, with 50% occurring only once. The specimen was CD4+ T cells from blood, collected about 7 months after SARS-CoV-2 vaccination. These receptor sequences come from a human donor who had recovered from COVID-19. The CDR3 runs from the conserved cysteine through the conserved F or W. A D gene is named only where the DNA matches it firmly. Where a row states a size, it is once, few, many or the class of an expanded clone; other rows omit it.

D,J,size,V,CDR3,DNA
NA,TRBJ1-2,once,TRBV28,CASSLSWTVLYGYTF,TGTGCCAGCAGTTTATCCTGGACAGTACTTTATGGCTACACCTTC
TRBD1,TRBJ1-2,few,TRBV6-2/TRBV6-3,CASTPSGQGFYGYTF,TGTGCCAGCACACCCTCGGGACAGGGGTTCTATGGCTACACCTTC
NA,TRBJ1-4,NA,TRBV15,CATSRDWGEGEKLFF,TGTGCCACCAGCAGAGATTGGGGGGAGGGTGAAAAACTGTTTTTT
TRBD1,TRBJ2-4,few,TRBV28,CASETGGAVSKNIQYF,TGTGCCAGCGAAACAGGGGGCGCCGTGTCCAAAAACATTCAGTACTTC
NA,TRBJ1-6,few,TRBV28,CASRWEAGASNNSPLHF,TGTGCCAGCAGGTGGGAGGCGGGGGCCTCAAATAATTCACCCCTCCACTTT
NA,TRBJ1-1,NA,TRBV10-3,CATWRGNTEAFF,TGTGCCACCTGGCGGGGGAACACTGAAGCTTTCTTT
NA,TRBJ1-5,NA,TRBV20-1,CSAGGQGGQPQHF,TGCAGTGCTGGTGGGCAGGGAGGTCAGCCCCAGCATTTT
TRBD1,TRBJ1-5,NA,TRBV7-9,CASSSDRGYQPQHF,TGTGCCAGCAGCTCGGACAGGGGTTACCAGCCCCAGCATTTT
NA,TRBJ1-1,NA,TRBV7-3,CASSSGGNTEAFF,TGTGCCAGCAGCTCCGGGGGGAACACTGAAGCTTTCTTT
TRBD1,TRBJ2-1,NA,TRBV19,CASSTGTGVQEQFF,TGTGCCAGTAGTACCGGGACAGGGGTACAGGAGCAGTTCTTC
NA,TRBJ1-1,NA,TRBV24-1,CASTDSWPLEAFF,TGTGCCTCGACGGACAGTTGGCCCCTTGAAGCTTTCTTT
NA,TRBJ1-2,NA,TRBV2,CASSDALSNYGYTF,TGTGCCAGCAGTGATGCCTTGTCTAACTATGGCTACACCTTC
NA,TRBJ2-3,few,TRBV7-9,CASSLKGGPTSTDTQYF,TGTGCCAGCAGCTTAAAAGGTGGACCGACATCCACAGATACGCAGTATTTT
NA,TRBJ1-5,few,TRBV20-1,CSAREQPSNQPQHF,TGCAGTGCTAGAGAACAGCCCTCCAATCAGCCCCAGCATTTT
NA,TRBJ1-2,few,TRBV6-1,CASKGSPYGYTF,TGTGCCTCCAAGGGCAGCCCTTATGGCTACACCTTC
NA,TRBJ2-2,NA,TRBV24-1,CATSEETRVTGELFF,TGTGCCACCAGTGAGGAAACCAGGGTTACCGGGGAGCTGTTTTTT